The present TCR beta chain was sequenced within a study of blood T cell repertoires in COVID-19. Study-level background: Researchers got acute and convalescent COVID-19 samples from the United States, Italy and Spain. In each case, the material was cDNA or gDNA derived from T cells, B-cell-depleted T cells, or PBMCs.

Living in 25 or so US areas, the participants were between roughly 18 and 95 years of age. The CDR3 is made up of 15 amino acids. V gave up 0 bases and J gave up 2 bases, with 11 bases separating them. Germline-derived CDR1 and CDR2 are SGHDT and YYEEEE. Clones were read by immunoSEQ multiplex PCR, and TCRdb kept only the in-frame ones, dropping some. The sample yields about 140,000 clones, 84% seen once. The sequencing input was PBMCs or T cells enriched from blood (not recorded which). This chain uses TRBV5-6 with TRBJ1-2, with no clear D. The sequence was obtained from a man aged 35 to 55 with acute COVID-19. CDR3 region: CASSLAISTNYGYTF. CDR3 DNA: TGTGCCAGCAGCTTGGCGATCAGTACGAACTATGGCTACACCTTC.